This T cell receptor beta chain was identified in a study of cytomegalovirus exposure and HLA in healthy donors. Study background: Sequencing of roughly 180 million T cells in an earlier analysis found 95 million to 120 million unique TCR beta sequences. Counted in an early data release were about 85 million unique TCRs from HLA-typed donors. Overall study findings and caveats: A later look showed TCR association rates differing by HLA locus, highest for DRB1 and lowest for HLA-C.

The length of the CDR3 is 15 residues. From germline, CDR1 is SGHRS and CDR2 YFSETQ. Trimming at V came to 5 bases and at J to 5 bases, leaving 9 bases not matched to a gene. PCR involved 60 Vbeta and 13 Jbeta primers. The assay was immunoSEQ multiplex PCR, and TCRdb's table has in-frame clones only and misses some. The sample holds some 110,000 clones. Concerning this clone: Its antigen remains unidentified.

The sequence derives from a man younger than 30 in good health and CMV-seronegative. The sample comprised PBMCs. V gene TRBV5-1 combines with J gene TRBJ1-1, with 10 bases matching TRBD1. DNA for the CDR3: TGCGCCAGCAGGGACAGGGGGGGGGCGGATACTGAAGCTTTCTTT. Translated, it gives CASRDRGGADTEAFF. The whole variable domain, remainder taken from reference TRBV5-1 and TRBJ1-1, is KAGVTQTPRYLIKTRGQQVTLSCSPISGHRSVSWYQQTPGQGLQFLFEYFSETQRNKGNFPGRFSGRQFSNSRSEMNVSTLELGDSALYLCASRDRGGADTEAFFGQGTRLTVV.